The rows below give T cell receptor beta chains drawn from one sample of a study of regulatory T cells in long-lasting Graves disease. Each CDR3 protein is one row after TCRdb ran MiXCR on the multiplex PCR reads. This table has about 610,000 distinct CDR3 sequences, 15% to 20% appearing once. These same records also appear under a second study, on T cells in Graves' hyperthyroidism and ophthalmopathy.

The sequences come from peripheral blood mononuclear cells (PBMCs), collected at new diagnosis, from a patient treated with antithyroid drugs. The receptors shown here come from a man aged 18 to 29 with Graves disease. CDR3s include the opening cysteine and the closing phenylalanine or tryptophan. Each record gives: clone size, V gene, D gene, J gene, CDR3 protein, CDR3 DNA. A D gene is named only where the DNA matches it firmly. Rows may omit the clone size; those that give it use once, few, many or a size class.

many,TRBV5-1,.,TRBJ2-1,CASSLGVSEQFF,TGCGCCAGCAGCTTGGGTGTGAGTGAGCAGTTCTTC
many,TRBV6-1,TRBD2,TRBJ2-7,CASSAEGLAGVEQYF,TGTGCCAGCAGTGCAGAGGGACTAGCGGGCGTCGAGCAGTACTTC
few,TRBV6-1,TRBD1,TRBJ2-1,CASSAGQGAHTTGVQFF,TGTGCCAGCAGTGCGGGACAGGGGGCTCATACGACAGGGGTGCAGTTCTTC
many,TRBV3-1,TRBD2,TRBJ2-5,CASSPGLAGYGETQYF,TGTGCCAGCAGCCCCGGACTAGCGGGATATGGAGAGACCCAGTACTTC
.,TRBV19,.,TRBJ1-2,CASSTWTDQNGYTF,TGTGCCAGTAGCACCTGGACTGACCAGAATGGCTACACCTTC
many,TRBV5-1,TRBD2,TRBJ2-5,CASSLVSSGGQETQYF,TGCGCCAGCAGCTTGGTTTCTAGCGGGGGCCAAGAGACCCAGTACTTC
.,TRBV5-1,.,TRBJ1-2,CASSLYQGDGYTF,TGCGCCAGCAGCTTATATCAAGGGGATGGCTACACCTTC
many,TRBV6-9,.,TRBJ2-7,CASSYSGGRGYEQYF,TGTGCCAGCAGTTATTCTGGAGGCAGGGGCTACGAGCAGTACTTC
few,TRBV3-1,.,TRBJ1-3,CASSQGHSGNTIYF,TGTGCCAGCAGCCAAGGACACTCTGGAAACACCATATATTTT
many,TRBV5-1,.,TRBJ2-1,CASSDGTVNNEQFF,TGCGCCAGCAGCGATGGGACGGTTAACAATGAGCAGTTCTTC
.,TRBV5-1,TRBD2,TRBJ2-2,CASSTVAGHTGELFF,TGCGCCAGCAGCACAGTAGCGGGACACACCGGGGAGCTGTTTTTT
.,TRBV7-9,.,TRBJ1-3,CASSDAAGGNTIYF,TGTGCCAGCAGCGACGCGGCAGGAGGAAACACCATATATTTT
.,TRBV12-3/TRBV12-4,TRBD2,TRBJ2-5,CASSRTSGSSEETQYF,TGTGCCAGCAGCCGGACTAGCGGGAGTAGTGAAGAGACCCAGTACTTC
many,TRBV7-8,TRBD2,TRBJ2-3,CATVQGSVAGPDTQYF,TGTGCCACCGTCCAAGGGAGCGTAGCGGGCCCAGATACGCAGTATTTT
once,TRBV6-2/TRBV6-3,TRBD1,TRBJ2-2,CASSYSRGQGSTGELFF,TGTGCCAGCAGTTACTCGAGGGGACAGGGGTCCACCGGGGAGCTGTTTTTT
few,TRBV11-2,.,TRBJ2-1,CASSPRADSSYNEQFF,TGTGCCAGCAGCCCCCGGGCAGATAGCTCCTACAATGAGCAGTTCTTC
few,TRBV6-1,TRBD2,TRBJ2-1,CASSVTSGISFEQFF,TGTGCCAGCAGTGTGACTAGCGGGATATCCTTTGAGCAGTTCTTC
.,TRBV20-1,.,TRBJ2-1,CSASYDLLEGNNEQFF,TGCAGTGCTAGTTACGACCTGCTCGAAGGTAACAATGAGCAGTTCTTC
few,TRBV9,TRBD2,TRBJ2-3,CASSGGLAGITDTQYF,TGTGCCAGCAGCGGGGGACTAGCGGGGATCACAGATACGCAGTATTTT
many,TRBV7-2,TRBD2,TRBJ2-3,CASSRGLAGITDTQYF,TGTGCCAGCAGCCGTGGACTAGCGGGGATCACAGATACGCAGTATTTT
.,TRBV6-2/TRBV6-3,.,TRBJ2-7,CASRADRFRAYEQYF,TGTGCCAGCAGGGCTGACAGATTTCGGGCCTACGAGCAGTACTTC
many,TRBV11-2,TRBD1,TRBJ2-3,CASSPRWDRLEEAQYF,TGTGCCAGCAGCCCCCGATGGGACAGGTTGGAAGAGGCGCAGTATTTT